These 32 T cell receptor beta chains share one sample of origin, sequenced in a study of OX40 agonist ivuxolimab in advanced cancers. TCRdb's table, derived via immunoSEQ multiplex PCR, lists solely in-frame clones and lacks some. The table has over 90,000 clones, 90% seen once. Source: CD4+ or CD8+ T cells sorted from blood, taken in a trial of the OX40 agonist ivuxolimab. These receptor sequences come from an adult with an advanced solid tumor such as melanoma, head and neck, liver or kidney cancer.

The CDR3 reads CASSLQGASGYTF. DNA of the CDR3: TGTGCCAGCAGCTTGCAGGGGGCAAGCGGCTACACCTTC. The chain recombines TRBV5-6 with TRBJ1-2, with 8 bases lining up with TRBD1. There are 13 residues in the CDR3. From germline, CDR1 is SGHDT and CDR2 YYEEEE. J lost 8 bases, V lost 1 base, and 4 bases had no gene match.

The J gene is TRBJ2-7, the V gene TRBV10-3; a possible D gene is TRBD2 (5 bases). V was trimmed by 0 bases and J by 3 bases, leaving 6 bases between them. The CDR3 covers 13 residues. The germline V gene has CDR1 ENHRY and CDR2 SYGVKD. The CDR3 nucleotides read TGTGCCATCAGTGAGTCGACTATCTACGAGCAGTACTTC. It specifies CAISESTIYEQYF.

This sequence joins TRBV4-1 and TRBJ1-2; TRBD1 matches 8 bases. CDR1 is MGHRA and CDR2 is YSYEKL in the germline V gene. This CDR3 contains 16 residues. V was clipped by 1 base and J by 0 bases; unmatched bases: 4. CDR3 protein: CASSQVRTGSNYGYTF. The CDR3 nucleotides are TGCGCCAGCAGCCAAGTTAGGACAGGGTCTAACTATGGCTACACCTTC.

The gene calls are TRBV5-1 and TRBJ2-3, with 11 bases fitting TRBD2. The germline V gene has CDR1 SGHRS and CDR2 YFSETQ. Trimming took 6 bases from V and 6 from J; bases not matched to a gene: 9. CDR3 length: 15 amino acids. CDR3 in amino acids: CASTKLAGALDTQYF. The CDR3 region has the DNA TGCGCCAGCACCAAACTAGCGGGAGCTTTGGATACGCAGTATTTT. The variable domain in full, completed from reference TRBV5-1 and TRBJ2-3, reads KAGVTQTPRYLIKTRGQQVTLSCSPISGHRSVSWYQQTPGQGLQFLFEYFSETQRNKGNFPGRFSGRQFSNSRSEMNVSTLELGDSALYLCASTKLAGALDTQYFGPGTRLTVL.

The genes are TRBV29-1 and TRBJ2-7; either TRBD1 or TRBD2 may fit D (7 bases each). The germline V and J ends were trimmed by 3 bases and 9 bases, with 21 bases remaining between them. CDR1 is SQVTM and CDR2 is ANQGSEA in the germline V gene. The CDR3 sequence is 14 residues long. CDR3 in amino acids: CSVESQGGAEGQYF. DNA for the CDR3: TGCAGCGTTGAGAGCCAGGGGGGGGCGGAGGGGCAGTACTTC.

This clone appeared once. The chain recombines TRBV7-9 with TRBJ2-7; TRBD1 matches 10 bases. The CDR3 spans 16 residues. V dropped 6 bases and J dropped 6; count of bases not matched to a gene: 14. Germline V gene lookup returns CDR1 SEHNR and CDR2 FQNEAQ (reference sequence). The CDR3 loop reads CASRPRQGAQIGEQYF. The CDR3 nucleotides read TGTGCCAGCAGACCGAGACAGGGGGCGCAGATCGGCGAGCAGTACTTC.

The CDR3 reads CASSLWETRNWDGYTF. The DNA for the CDR3 is TGCGCCAGCAGCTTGTGGGAGACACGAAACTGGGATGGCTACACCTTC. The V call is TRBV5-1, the J call TRBJ1-2; D unclear. CDR1 SGHRS and CDR2 YFSETQ come from the germline V gene. V lost 1 base and J 6 bases, leaving 19 bases between the germline ends. The CDR3 length is 16 residues.

The V call is TRBV19, the J call TRBJ1-1, with 8 nucleotides matching TRBD1. The CDR3 is 17 residues long. V dropped 0 bases and J dropped 4; count of bases not matched to a gene: 10. Germline V gene sequence: CDR1 LNHDA, CDR2 SQIVND (reference sequence). CDR3 sequence reads: CASSIDPAGGGFTEAFF. CDR3 coding DNA: TGTGCCAGTAGTATAGACCCAGCAGGGGGCGGATTCACTGAAGCTTTCTTT.

The chain is built from TRBV11-2 and TRBJ2-5, with TRBD1 matching 7 bases. The germline V gene has CDR1 SGHAT and CDR2 FQNNGV. The CDR3 consists of 16 residues. With 2 bases clipped from V and 0 bases from J, the junction kept 6 bases outside the gene matches. The CDR3 here is CASSLSNRGNQETQYF. In nucleotides, the CDR3 is TGTGCCAGCAGCTTAAGTAACAGGGGAAACCAAGAGACCCAGTACTTC. Based on the CDR3 plus reference TRBV11-2 and TRBJ2-5, the full variable domain is EAGVAQSPRYKIIEKRQSVAFWCNPISGHATLYWYQQILGQGPKLLIQFQNNGVVDDSQLPKDRFSAERLKGVDSTLKIQPAKLEDSAVYLCASSLSNRGNQETQYFGPGTRLLVL.

V and J are TRBV11-2 and TRBJ1-5; possibly TRBD1 for D (6 bases). The CDR3 runs 16 residues. Per germline, CDR1 SGHAT and CDR2 FQNNGV. The V gene lost 0 bases and the J gene lost 3 bases, with 12 bases spanning the gap. The CDR3 DNA sequence: TGTGCCAGCAGCTTAGATGCAGGGGCTCTCAATCAGCCCCAGCATTTT. It codes for CASSLDAGALNQPQHF.

This chain connects TRBV2 to TRBJ1-1; no clear D gene. CDR1 and CDR2 (germline): SNHLY, FYNNEI. CDR3 length equals 14 residues. V dropped 2 bases and J dropped 1 base, with 8 bases sitting between them. The CDR3 region has the DNA TGTGCCAGCAGTGAAAGCCGGAAGAACACTGAAGCTTTCTTT. It translates to CASSESRKNTEAFF.

This clone has a handful of counts. J is TRBJ2-7 and V is TRBV5-4; D may be TRBD1 or TRBD2 (5 bases each). V was shortened by 4 bases and J by 3 bases, with 14 bases between the two germline ends. Germline V gene lookup returns CDR1 SGHNT and CDR2 YYREEE (reference sequence). The CDR3 has 14 residues. The CDR3 DNA follows: TGTGCCAGCAGCGCACCGGGACGGAGCTACGAGCAGTACTTC. Amino acids: CASSAPGRSYEQYF.

This chain uses TRBV27 with TRBJ1-4; perhaps TRBD1 as D (6 bases). Germline assignment: CDR1 MNHEY and CDR2 SMNVEV (reference sequence). V dropped 5 bases and J dropped 5 bases, with 12 bases sitting between them. CDR3 length: 14 amino acids. For the CDR3, the DNA is TGTGCCAGCAGTAACCGGGACACCAATGAAAAACTGTTTTTT. It translates to CASSNRDTNEKLFF.

The chain carries TRBV28 and TRBJ1-1; D not certain. CDR3 size: 14 residues. Germline V gene data show CDR1 as MDHEN and CDR2 as SYDVKM. The V gene lost 2 bases and the J gene lost 0 bases, with 7 bases spanning the gap. The chain's CDR3 is CASSLDRVNTEAFF. CDR3 bases: TGTGCCAGCAGTTTAGATAGGGTGAACACTGAAGCTTTCTTT. Combining the CDR3 with reference TRBV28 and TRBJ1-1 gives the whole variable domain DVKVTQSSRYLVKRTGEKVFLECVQDMDHENMFWYRQDPGLGLRLIYFSYDVKMKEKGDIPEGYSVSREKKERFSLILESASTNQTSMYLCASSLDRVNTEAFFGQGTRLTVV.

V gene TRBV5-1 combines with J gene TRBJ2-7; D is undetermined. The germline V gene has CDR1 SGHRS and CDR2 YFSETQ. The CDR3 contains 15 residues. V shed 3 bases and J shed 0 bases, with 13 bases lying between them. In DNA, the CDR3 is TGCGCCAGCAGCTCAAAATGGACCGGCTCCTACGAGCAGTACTTC. Translated, it gives CASSSKWTGSYEQYF. Supplemented by reference TRBV5-1 and TRBJ2-7, the full variable domain reads KAGVTQTPRYLIKTRGQQVTLSCSPISGHRSVSWYQQTPGQGLQFLFEYFSETQRNKGNFPGRFSGRQFSNSRSEMNVSTLELGDSALYLCASSSKWTGSYEQYFGPGTRLTVT.

The gene calls are TRBV6-1 and TRBJ1-2, with 10 bases that match TRBD1. The germline V gene encodes CDR1 MNHNS and CDR2 SASEGT. CDR3 length: 14 amino acids. V lost 1 base and J lost 8; bases outside the gene matches: 4. CDR3 in DNA: TGTGCCAGCAGTGAAGAGAGGGACAGGGGAGGCTACACCTTC. The encoded protein is CASSEERDRGGYTF.

This chain joins TRBV5-1 and TRBJ2-3, with 14 nucleotides matching TRBD2. From germline, CDR1 is SGHRS and CDR2 YFSETQ. V shed 3 bases and J 6 bases; nucleotides not matched to a gene: 6. CDR3 length: 16 residues. The CDR3 spells CASSSRLAGGPDTQYF. As DNA, the CDR3 is TGCGCCAGCAGCTCCCGACTAGCGGGAGGGCCGGATACGCAGTATTTT.

The chain joins TRBV6-5 to TRBJ1-4; a possible D gene is TRBD1 (6 bases). The V and J ends lost 4 bases and 5 bases respectively, with 14 bases between them. The CDR3 covers 15 residues. Per the germline V gene, CDR1 is MNHEY and CDR2 is SVGAGI. Here the CDR3 DNA reads TGTGCCAGCAGTTTAATAACGACAGGCAATGAAAAACTGTTTTTT. Protein: CASSLITTGNEKLFF.

The chain joins TRBV27 to TRBJ2-1; D unresolved. The germline V gene has CDR1 MNHEY and CDR2 SMNVEV (reference sequence). The CDR3 length is 14 residues. Trimming removed 5 bases from V and 8 bases from J, with 16 bases in between. CDR3 in amino acids: CASSPRRSNDEQFF. CDR3 sequence (DNA): TGTGCCAGCAGTCCCCGCCGTAGCAACGATGAGCAGTTCTTC.

This clone turned up a few times. The chain combines TRBV6-1 with TRBJ2-3; tentative D call: TRBD1 (5 bases). The CDR3 extends over 14 amino acids. Trimming cost V 7 bases and J 1 base, with 12 bases left between them. CDR1 is MNHNS, CDR2 SASEGT, per germline. The chain's CDR3 is CASILLGGTDTQYF. CDR3 nucleotide sequence: TGTGCCAGCATTTTATTAGGGGGCACAGATACGCAGTATTTT.

The chain employs TRBV30 and TRBJ2-7, with TRBD1 as a possible D gene (6 bases). This CDR3 is 12 amino acids long. The ends were cut back, 7 bases at V and 3 bases at J, with 13 bases in the middle. Germline V gene lookup returns CDR1 GTSNPN and CDR2 SVGIG (reference sequence). CDR3 nucleotide sequence: TGTGCCTATTCGGGACACATCTACGAGCAGTACTTC. Translation gives CAYSGHIYEQYF.

This rearrangement joins TRBV5-6 to TRBJ2-3; D gene ambiguous. CDR3 size: 13 residues. V was clipped by 4 bases and J by 6 bases, with 12 bases between them. CDR1 and CDR2 from the germline V gene are SGHDT and YYEEEE. CDR3 protein: CASSHTSADTQYF. In DNA form, the CDR3 reads TGTGCCAGCAGCCATACTTCCGCCGATACGCAGTATTTT.

V and J are TRBV14 and TRBJ1-1; D gene ambiguous. The V gene's germline CDR1 is SGHDN and CDR2 FVKESK. Trimming stripped 5 bases from V and 5 bases from J, with 12 bases between. The CDR3 has 13 residues. The CDR3 here is CASSIKPGTEAFF. The CDR3 nucleotides are TGTGCCAGCAGCATAAAACCCGGGACTGAAGCTTTCTTT.

This clone was seen a few times. The rearrangement joins TRBV9 to TRBJ2-6, with D possibly called TRBD1 or TRBD2 (7 bases each). CDR1 is SGDLS, CDR2 YYNGEE, per germline. Trimming stripped 5 bases from V and 0 bases from J, with 27 bases between. The CDR3 is made up of 21 amino acids. The CDR3 sequence is CASSGNHRQGGSLSGANVLTF. The CDR3 region has the DNA TGTGCCAGCAGTGGTAACCATCGACAGGGCGGGAGTCTCTCTGGGGCCAACGTCCTGACTTTC.

The rearrangement joins TRBV5-1 to TRBJ2-2; D is perhaps TRBD2 (6 bases). Trimming took 0 bases from V and 5 from J, leaving 26 bases between them. The length of the CDR3 is 20 residues. Germline V lookup: CDR1 SGHRS, CDR2 YFSETQ. The CDR3 DNA follows: TGCGCCAGCAGCTTGGAGGTTGCGGGCGGGGTTCGCTTCAATACCGGGGAGCTGTTTTTT. Encoded protein: CASSLEVAGGVRFNTGELFF.

This sequence joins TRBV6-1 and TRBJ1-4; 9 bases are a match to TRBD1. Trimming took 2 bases from V and 7 from J; bases not matched to a gene: 17. Per the germline V gene, CDR1 is MNHNS and CDR2 is SASEGT. This CDR3 has 19 residues. The CDR3, as DNA: TGTGCCAGCAGTGAAAAGTGGGGGTTTGGGACAGGGAAAAGTGAAAAACTGTTTTTT. This sequence encodes CASSEKWGFGTGKSEKLFF.

This clone came up once. The rearrangement links TRBV7-8 to TRBJ1-2; a weak D match, TRBD1 (6 bases). The CDR3 is 15 residues long. CDR1 is SGHVS, CDR2 FQNEAQ, per germline. Trimming cost V 0 bases and J 2 bases, with 10 bases left between them. CDR3 sequence (DNA): TGTGCCAGCAGCTTAGCGGGACACCAAAACTATGGCTACACCTTC. Amino acid sequence: CASSLAGHQNYGYTF.

The chain uses TRBV6-5 and TRBJ2-7; TRBD2 is a possible D gene (6 bases). V dropped 4 bases and J dropped 7 bases, with 23 bases sitting between them. Looked up from germline, CDR1 is MNHEY and CDR2 is SVGAGI. The CDR3 runs to 16 residues. The CDR3 DNA follows: TGTGCCAGCAGTTCCCGGACAATCAAACGGGAGAAGGAGCAGTACTTC. It specifies CASSSRTIKREKEQYF.

The rearrangement uses TRBV30 and TRBJ1-1; the match to TRBD1 covers 8 bases. V lost 4 bases, J lost 2 bases, and 3 bases stayed unmatched. This CDR3 is 13 amino acids long. Germline-derived CDR1 and CDR2 are GTSNPN and SVGIG (reference sequence). In DNA form, the CDR3 reads TGTGCCTGGACTCCAGGGGGCAACACTGAAGCTTTCTTT. Its protein product is CAWTPGGNTEAFF.

The chain is built from TRBV2 and TRBJ1-3, with TRBD1 as a possible D gene (5 bases). The germline CDR1 and CDR2 sequences are SNHLY and FYNNEI. V dropped 3 bases and J dropped 2 bases, with 14 bases sitting between them. The CDR3 runs to 16 residues. The CDR3 nucleotides are TGTGCCAGCAGTGAGGGGCACACAGGCACTGGAAACACCATATATTTT. It translates to CASSEGHTGTGNTIYF.

The CDR3 nucleotides read TGCGCCAGCAGTACCAGGAGTCGGGGGGGCAGGGGGGAGCTGTTTTTT. This codes for CASSTRSRGGRGELFF. The chain recombines TRBV10-2 with TRBJ2-2; 8 nucleotides line up with TRBD2. The V and J ends lost 5 bases and 8 bases, in that order; junction bases with no gene match: 13. Looked up from germline, CDR1 is WSHSY and CDR2 is SAAADI. The CDR3 is made up of 16 amino acids.

V usage is TRBV7-2 and J usage is TRBJ1-1, with no clear D. V lost 1 base to trimming and J lost 4 bases, with 10 bases between them. This CDR3 has 14 amino acids. Germline V gene data show CDR1 as SGHTA and CDR2 as FQGNSA. In DNA form, the CDR3 reads TGTGCCAGCAGCTTAGTCGTCTTGGGCACTGAAGCTTTCTTT. Its translation is CASSLVVLGTEAFF.